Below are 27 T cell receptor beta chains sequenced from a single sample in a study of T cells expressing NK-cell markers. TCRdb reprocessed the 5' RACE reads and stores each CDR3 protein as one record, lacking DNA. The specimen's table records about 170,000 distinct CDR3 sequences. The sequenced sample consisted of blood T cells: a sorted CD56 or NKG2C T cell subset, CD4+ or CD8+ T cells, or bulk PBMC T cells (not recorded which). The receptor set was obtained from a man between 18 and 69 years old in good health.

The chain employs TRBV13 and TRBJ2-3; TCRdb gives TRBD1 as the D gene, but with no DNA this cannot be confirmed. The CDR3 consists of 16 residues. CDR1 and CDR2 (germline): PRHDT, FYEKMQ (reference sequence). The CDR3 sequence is CASSSQRTGGTDTQYF. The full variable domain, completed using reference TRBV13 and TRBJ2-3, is AAGVIQSPRHLIKEKRETATLKCYPIPRHDTVYWYQQGPGQDPQFLISFYEKMQSDKGSIPDRFSAQQFSDYHSELNMSSLELGDSALYFCASSSQRTGGTDTQYFGPGTRLTVL.

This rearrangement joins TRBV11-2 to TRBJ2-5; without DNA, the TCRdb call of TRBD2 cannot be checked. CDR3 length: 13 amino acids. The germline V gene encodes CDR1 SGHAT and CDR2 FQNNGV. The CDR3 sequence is CASSRTRGETQYF.

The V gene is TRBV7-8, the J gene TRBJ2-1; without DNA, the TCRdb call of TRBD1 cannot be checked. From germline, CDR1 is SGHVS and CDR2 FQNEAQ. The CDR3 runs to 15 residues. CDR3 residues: CASSEMTGSYNEQFF.

CDR3 protein: CATSDTTPQDYEQYF. The chain links TRBV24-1 to TRBJ2-7; TCRdb's D call of TRBD1 is untestable without DNA. CDR1 is KGHDR, CDR2 SFDVKD, per germline. This CDR3 is 15 amino acids long.

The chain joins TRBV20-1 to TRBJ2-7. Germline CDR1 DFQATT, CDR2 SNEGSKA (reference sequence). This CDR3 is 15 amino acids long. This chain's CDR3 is CSARAWTSESYEQYF.

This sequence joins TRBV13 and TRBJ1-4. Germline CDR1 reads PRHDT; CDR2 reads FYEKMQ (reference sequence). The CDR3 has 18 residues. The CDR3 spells CASSVNRDSLSIREKLFF.

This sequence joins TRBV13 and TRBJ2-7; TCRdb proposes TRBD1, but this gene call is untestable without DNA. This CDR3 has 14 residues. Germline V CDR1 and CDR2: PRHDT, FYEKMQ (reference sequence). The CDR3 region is CASSSLGTLGEQYF.

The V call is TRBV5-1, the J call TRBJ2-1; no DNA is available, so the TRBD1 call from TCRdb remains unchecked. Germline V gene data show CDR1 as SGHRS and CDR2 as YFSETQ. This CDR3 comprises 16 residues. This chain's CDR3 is CASSFAGDSSYNEQFF.

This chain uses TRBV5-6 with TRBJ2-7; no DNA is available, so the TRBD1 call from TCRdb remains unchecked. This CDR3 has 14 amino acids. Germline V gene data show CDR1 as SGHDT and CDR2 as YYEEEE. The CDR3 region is CASSLGRGGYEQYF. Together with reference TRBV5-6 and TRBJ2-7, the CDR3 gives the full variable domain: DAGVTQSPTHLIKTRGQQVTLRCSPKSGHDTVSWYQQALGQGPQFIFQYYEEEERQRGNFPDRFSGHQFPNYSSELNVNALLLGDSALYLCASSLGRGGYEQYFGPGTRLTVT.

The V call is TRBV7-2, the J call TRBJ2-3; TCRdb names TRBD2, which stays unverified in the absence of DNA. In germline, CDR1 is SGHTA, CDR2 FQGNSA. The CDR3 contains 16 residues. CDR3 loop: CASSLASGGASDTQYF.

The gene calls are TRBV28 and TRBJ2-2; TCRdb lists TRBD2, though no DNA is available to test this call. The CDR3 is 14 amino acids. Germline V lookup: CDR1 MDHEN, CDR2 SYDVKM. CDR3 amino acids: CASSPLAGTGELFF.

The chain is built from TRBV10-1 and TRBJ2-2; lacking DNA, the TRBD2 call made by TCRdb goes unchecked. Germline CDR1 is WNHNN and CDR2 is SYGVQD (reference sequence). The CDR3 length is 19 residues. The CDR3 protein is CASSGEWFRWIWTPGSCFF.

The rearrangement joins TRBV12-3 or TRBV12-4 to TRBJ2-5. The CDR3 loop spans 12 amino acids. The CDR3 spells CASSSYWETQYF.

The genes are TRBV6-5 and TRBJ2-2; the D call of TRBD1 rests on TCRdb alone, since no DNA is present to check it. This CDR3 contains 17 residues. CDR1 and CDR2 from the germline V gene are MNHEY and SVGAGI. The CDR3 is CASSTGGTGGSTGELFF.

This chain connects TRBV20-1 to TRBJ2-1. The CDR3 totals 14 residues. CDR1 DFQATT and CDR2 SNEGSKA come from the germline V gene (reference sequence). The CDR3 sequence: CSARLQRGYNEQFF.

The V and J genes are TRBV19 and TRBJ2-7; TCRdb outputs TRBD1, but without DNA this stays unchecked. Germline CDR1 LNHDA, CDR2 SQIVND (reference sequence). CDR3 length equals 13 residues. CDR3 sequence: CASGPGNGYEQYF.

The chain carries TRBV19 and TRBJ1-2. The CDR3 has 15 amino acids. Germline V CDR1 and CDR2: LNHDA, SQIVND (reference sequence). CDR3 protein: CASSIVVETNYGYTF.

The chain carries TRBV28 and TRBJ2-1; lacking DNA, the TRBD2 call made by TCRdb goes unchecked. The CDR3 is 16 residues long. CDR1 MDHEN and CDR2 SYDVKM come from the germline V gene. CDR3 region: CASIAGDQGIGNEQFF.

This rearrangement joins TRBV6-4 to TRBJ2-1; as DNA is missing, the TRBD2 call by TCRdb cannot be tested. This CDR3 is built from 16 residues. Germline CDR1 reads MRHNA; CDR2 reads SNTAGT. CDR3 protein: CASSSSTSGGANEQFF.

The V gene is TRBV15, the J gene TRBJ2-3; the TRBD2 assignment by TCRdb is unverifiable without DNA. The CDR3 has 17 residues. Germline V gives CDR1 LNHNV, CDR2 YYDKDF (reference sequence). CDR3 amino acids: CATSGRGEGLPTDTQYF. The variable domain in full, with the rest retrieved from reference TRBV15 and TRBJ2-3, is DAMVIQNPRYQVTQFGKPVTLSCSQTLNHNVMYWYQQKSSQAPKLLFHYYDKDFNNEADTPDNFQSRRPNTSFCFLDIRSPGLGDTAMYLCATSGRGEGLPTDTQYFGPGTRLTVL.

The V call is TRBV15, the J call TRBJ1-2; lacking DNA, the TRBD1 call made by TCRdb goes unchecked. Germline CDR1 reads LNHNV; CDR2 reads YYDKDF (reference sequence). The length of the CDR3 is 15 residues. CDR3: CATSRADRVGDGYTF.

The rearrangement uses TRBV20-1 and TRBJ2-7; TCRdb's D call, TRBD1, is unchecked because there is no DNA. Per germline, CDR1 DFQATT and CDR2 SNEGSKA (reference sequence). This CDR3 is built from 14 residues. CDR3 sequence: CSARWQGVSYEQYF.

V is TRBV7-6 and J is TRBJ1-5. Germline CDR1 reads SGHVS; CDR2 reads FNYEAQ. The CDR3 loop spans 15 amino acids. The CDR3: CASSPEWGSNQPQHF.

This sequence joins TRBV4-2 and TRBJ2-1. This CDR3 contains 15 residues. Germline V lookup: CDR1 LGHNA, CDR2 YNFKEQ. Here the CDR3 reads CASSPQSSSYNEQFF.

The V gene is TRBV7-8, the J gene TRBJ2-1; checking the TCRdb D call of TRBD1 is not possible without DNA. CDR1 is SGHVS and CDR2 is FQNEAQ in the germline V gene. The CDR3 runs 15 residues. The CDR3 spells CASSPDRGSYNEQFF.

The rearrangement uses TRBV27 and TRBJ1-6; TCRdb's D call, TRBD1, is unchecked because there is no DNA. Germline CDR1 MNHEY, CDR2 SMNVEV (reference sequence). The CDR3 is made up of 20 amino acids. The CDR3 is CASSLSWAGGFSSYNSPLHF.

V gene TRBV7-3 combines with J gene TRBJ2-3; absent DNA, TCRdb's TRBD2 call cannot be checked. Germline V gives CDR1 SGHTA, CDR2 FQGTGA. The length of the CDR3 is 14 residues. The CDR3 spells CASSLGAGGDTQYF.